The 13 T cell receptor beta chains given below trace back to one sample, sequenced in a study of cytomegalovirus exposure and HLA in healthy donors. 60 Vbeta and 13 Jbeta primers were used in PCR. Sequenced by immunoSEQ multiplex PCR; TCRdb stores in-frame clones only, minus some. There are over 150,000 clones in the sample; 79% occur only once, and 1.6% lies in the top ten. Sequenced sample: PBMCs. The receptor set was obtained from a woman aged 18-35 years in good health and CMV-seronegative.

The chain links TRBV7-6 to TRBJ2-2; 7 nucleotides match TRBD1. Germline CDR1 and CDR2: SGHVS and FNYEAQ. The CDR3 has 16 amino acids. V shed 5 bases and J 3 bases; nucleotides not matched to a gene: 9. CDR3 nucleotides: TGTGCCAGCAGCAAAGCTGGGGACAGTTACACCGGGGAGCTGTTTTTT. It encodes CASSKAGDSYTGELFF.

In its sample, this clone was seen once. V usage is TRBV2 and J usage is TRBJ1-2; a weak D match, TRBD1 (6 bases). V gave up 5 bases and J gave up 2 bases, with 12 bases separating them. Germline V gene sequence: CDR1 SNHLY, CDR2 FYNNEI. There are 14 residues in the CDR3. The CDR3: CASSLAGVNYGYTF. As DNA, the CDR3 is TGTGCCAGCAGTCTCGCAGGGGTCAACTATGGCTACACCTTC.

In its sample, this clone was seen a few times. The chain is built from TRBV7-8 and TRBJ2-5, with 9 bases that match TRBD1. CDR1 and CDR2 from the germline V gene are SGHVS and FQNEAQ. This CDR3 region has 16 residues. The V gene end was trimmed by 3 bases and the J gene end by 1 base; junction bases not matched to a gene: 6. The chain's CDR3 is CASSLAGTGTQETQYF. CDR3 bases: TGTGCCAGCAGCTTGGCCGGGACAGGGACCCAAGAGACCCAGTACTTC.

The CDR3 DNA sequence: TGTGCCAGCAGCTTGGTTCGGCTAGCGGGGGAAAATGAGCAGTTCTTC. Translation: CASSLVRLAGENEQFF. The genes are TRBV5-6 and TRBJ2-1, with 10 bases fitting TRBD2. V shed 0 bases, J shed 7 bases, and the junction held 7 bases outside the gene matches. Germline V gives CDR1 SGHDT, CDR2 YYEEEE. This CDR3 is built from 16 residues.

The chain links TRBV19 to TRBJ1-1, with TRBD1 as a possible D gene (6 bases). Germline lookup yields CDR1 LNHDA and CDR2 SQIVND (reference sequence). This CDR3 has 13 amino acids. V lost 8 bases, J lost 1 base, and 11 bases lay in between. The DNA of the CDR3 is TGTGCCAGTTCACAGGGCCCGAACACTGAAGCTTTCTTT. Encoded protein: CASSQGPNTEAFF.

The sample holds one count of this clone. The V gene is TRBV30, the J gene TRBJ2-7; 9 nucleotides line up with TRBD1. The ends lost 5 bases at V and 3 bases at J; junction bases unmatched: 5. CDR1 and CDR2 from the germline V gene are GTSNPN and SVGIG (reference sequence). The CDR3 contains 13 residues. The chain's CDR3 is CAWQRQGGYEQYF. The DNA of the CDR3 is TGTGCCTGGCAAAGACAGGGGGGCTACGAGCAGTACTTC.

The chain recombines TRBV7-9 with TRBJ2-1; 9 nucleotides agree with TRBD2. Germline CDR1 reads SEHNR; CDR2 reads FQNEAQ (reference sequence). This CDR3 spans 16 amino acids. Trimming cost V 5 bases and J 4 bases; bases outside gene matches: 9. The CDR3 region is CASSPVSSGRYNEQFF. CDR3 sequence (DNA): TGTGCCAGCAGCCCCGTTTCCAGCGGGAGGTACAATGAGCAGTTCTTC.

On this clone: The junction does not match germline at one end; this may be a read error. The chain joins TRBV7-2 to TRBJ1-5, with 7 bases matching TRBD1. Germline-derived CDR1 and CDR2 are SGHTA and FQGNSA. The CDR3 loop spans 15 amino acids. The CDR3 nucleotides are TGTGCCGGCAGCTTATACGGGACAGGCAATCAGCCCCAGCATTTT. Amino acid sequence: CAGSLYGTGNQPQHF. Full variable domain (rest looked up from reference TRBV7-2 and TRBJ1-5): GAGVSQSPSNKVTEKGKDVELRCDPISGHTALYWYRQSLGQGLEFLIYFQGNSAPDKSGLPSDRFSAERTGGSVSTLTIQRTQQEDSAVYLCAGSLYGTGNQPQHFGDGTRLSIL.

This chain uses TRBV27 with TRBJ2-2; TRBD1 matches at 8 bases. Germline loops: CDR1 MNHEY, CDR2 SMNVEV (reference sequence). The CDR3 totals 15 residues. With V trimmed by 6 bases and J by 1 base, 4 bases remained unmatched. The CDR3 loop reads CASRPGQVNTGELFF. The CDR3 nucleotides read TGTGCCAGCAGGCCGGGACAGGTGAACACCGGGGAGCTGTTTTTT.

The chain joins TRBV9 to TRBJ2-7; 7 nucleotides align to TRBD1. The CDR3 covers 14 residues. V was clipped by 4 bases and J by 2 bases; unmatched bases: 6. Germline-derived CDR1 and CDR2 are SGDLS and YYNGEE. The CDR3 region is CASSKQGLAYEQYF. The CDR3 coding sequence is TGTGCCAGCAGCAAACAGGGGCTGGCCTACGAGCAGTACTTC. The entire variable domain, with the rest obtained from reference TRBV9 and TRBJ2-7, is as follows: DSGVTQTPKHLITATGQRVTLRCSPRSGDLSVYWYQQSLDQGLQFLIQYYNGEERAKGNILERFSAQQFPDLHSELNLSSLELGDSALYFCASSKQGLAYEQYFGPGTRLTVT.

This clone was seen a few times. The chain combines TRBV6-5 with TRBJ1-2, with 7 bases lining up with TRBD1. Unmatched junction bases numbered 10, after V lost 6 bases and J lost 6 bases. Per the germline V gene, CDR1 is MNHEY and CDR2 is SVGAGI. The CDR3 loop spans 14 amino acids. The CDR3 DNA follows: TGTGCCAGCAGCCCCCCGGGGACAGCAGATGGCTACACCTTC. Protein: CASSPPGTADGYTF.

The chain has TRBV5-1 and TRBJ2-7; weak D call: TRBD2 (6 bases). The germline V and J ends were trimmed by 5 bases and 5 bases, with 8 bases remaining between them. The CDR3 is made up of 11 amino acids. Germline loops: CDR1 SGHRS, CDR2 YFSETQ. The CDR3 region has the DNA TGCGCCAGCAGGGAGGGCGACGAGCAGTACTTC. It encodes CASREGDEQYF.

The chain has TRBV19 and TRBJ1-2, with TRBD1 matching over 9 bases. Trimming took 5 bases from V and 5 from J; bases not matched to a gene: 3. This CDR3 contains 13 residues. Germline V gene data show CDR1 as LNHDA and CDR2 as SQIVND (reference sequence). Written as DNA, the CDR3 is TGTGCCAGTAGTGACAGGGGGTGGTATGGCTACACCTTC. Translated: CASSDRGWYGYTF.